This is a list of T cell receptor beta chains from one sample in a study of cytomegalovirus exposure and HLA in healthy donors. TCRdb's copy holds only in-frame clones and misses some; the assay was immunoSEQ multiplex PCR. The data contain tens of thousands of clones, 85% to 95% of them singletons. Sequenced: PBMCs. These receptors originate from a woman younger than 30 in good health and CMV-seronegative. The CDR3 runs from the conserved cysteine through the conserved F or W. The order of the fields is V gene, D gene, clone size, J gene, CDR3 DNA, CDR3 protein. A D gene is named only where the DNA matches it firmly. The listing skips clone size in some rows; elsewhere it reads once, few, many or a size class.

TRBV6-1	TRBD1	.	TRBJ2-7	TGTGCCAGCAGTGAAGGGACAGGATCCTACGAGCAGTACTTC	CASSEGTGSYEQYF
TRBV5-4	.	.	TRBJ1-2	TGTGCCAGCAGCTTGACAGGCCGCATCGACTACACCTTC	CASSLTGRIDYTF
TRBV4-2	.	.	TRBJ1-1	TGTGCCAGCAGACCTTCGTTTGGACAGATGAACACTGAAGCTTTCTTT	CASRPSFGQMNTEAFF
TRBV5-1	.	.	TRBJ2-7	TGCGCCAGCAGCACAGACTACAGTGACGAGCAGTACTTC	CASSTDYSDEQYF
TRBV6-5	.	.	TRBJ1-2	TGTGCCAGCAGCCCTGCCGGGAGAGGCTATGGCTACACCTTC	CASSPAGRGYGYTF
TRBV21-1	.	once	TRBJ2-5	TGTGCCAGCAGCACTGCGTACGGGACCCAGTACTTC	CASSTAYGTQYF
TRBV5-1	.	.	TRBJ2-3	TGCGCCAGCAGCTTGCCCAGGGATGACACAGATACGCAGTATTTT	CASSLPRDDTDTQYF
TRBV30	.	.	TRBJ2-7	TGTGCCTGGAGTGAACAGCCTCTCTACGAGCAGTACTTC	CAWSEQPLYEQYF
TRBV18	.	.	TRBJ2-5	TGTGCCAGCTCACCACTGGCCAGGGGTCTACAAGAGACCCAGTACTTC	CASSPLARGLQETQYF
TRBV5-8	TRBD1	.	TRBJ2-2	TGTGCCAGCAGCTTGGGAAAGGGGGCATGGAACACCGGGGAGCTGTTTTTT	CASSLGKGAWNTGELFF
TRBV18	.	.	TRBJ2-1	TGTGCCAGCTCATATACTAGCAGGAATGAGCAGTTCTTC	CASSYTSRNEQFF
TRBV11-3	TRBD1	.	TRBJ2-7	TGTGCCAGCAGTCCGGGACAGCAGAACTACGAGCAGTACTTC	CASSPGQQNYEQYF
TRBV29-1	.	.	TRBJ2-1	TGCAGCGTTGCCCAAAACTCCTACAATGAGCAGTTCTTC	CSVAQNSYNEQFF
TRBV23-1	TRBD2	.	TRBJ2-1	TGCGCCAACAGTCCGGGACTAGCGGGCCGGAGCTCCTACAATGAGCAGTTCTTC	CANSPGLAGRSSYNEQFF
TRBV11-2	.	.	TRBJ1-5	TGTGCCAGCAGCGGGGCTGGACAGCCCCAGCATTTT	CASSGAGQPQHF
TRBV7-9	TRBD1	once	TRBJ1-1	TGTGCCAGCAGCTCAGACAGGGAACCACTATGCTTT	CASSSDREPLCF
TRBV7-2	TRBD2	.	TRBJ2-7	TGTGCCAGCAGCTTTTTCGCGGGGACTACCTACGAGCAGTACTTC	CASSFFAGTTYEQYF
TRBV27	TRBD1	.	TRBJ2-7	TGTGCCAGCAGGACCGGGACAGGGGTCGGAGAGCAGTACTTC	CASRTGTGVGEQYF
TRBV4-3	.	few	TRBJ2-7	TGCGCCAGCAGCCACAACCGGGACATCCCCTACGAGCAGTACTTC	CASSHNRDIPYEQYF
TRBV5-6	TRBD2	.	TRBJ2-7	TGTGCCAGCAGCCCGAGGCTAGGCGGGGGTTTATACGAGCAGTACTTC	CASSPRLGGGLYEQYF
TRBV6-1	TRBD1	.	TRBJ1-2	TGTGCCAGCAGTGAAGAAAGCGGGACAGGGCTCGTTAACTATGGCTACACCTTC	CASSEESGTGLVNYGYTF
TRBV6-5	TRBD1	.	TRBJ1-1	TGTGCCAGCTGTGACAGGGGGCTGGGGACTGAAGCTTTCTTT	CASCDRGLGTEAFF